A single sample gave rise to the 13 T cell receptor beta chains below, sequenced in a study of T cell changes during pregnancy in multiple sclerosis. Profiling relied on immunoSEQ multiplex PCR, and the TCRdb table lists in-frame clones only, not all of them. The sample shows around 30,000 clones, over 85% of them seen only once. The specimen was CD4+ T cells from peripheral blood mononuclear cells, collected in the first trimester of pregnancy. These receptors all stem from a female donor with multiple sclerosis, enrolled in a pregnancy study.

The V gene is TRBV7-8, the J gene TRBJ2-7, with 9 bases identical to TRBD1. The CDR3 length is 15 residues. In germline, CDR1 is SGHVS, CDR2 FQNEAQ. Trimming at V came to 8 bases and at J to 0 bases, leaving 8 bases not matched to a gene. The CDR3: CASGTGQGFSYEQYF. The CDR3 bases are TGTGCCAGCGGTACGGGACAGGGCTTCTCCTACGAGCAGTACTTC.

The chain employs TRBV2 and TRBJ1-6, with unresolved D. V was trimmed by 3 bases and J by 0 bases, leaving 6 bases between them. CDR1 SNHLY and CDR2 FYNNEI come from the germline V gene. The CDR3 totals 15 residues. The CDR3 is CASSEPSSYNSPLHF. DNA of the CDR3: TGTGCCAGCAGTGAGCCGAGCTCCTATAATTCACCCCTCCACTTT.

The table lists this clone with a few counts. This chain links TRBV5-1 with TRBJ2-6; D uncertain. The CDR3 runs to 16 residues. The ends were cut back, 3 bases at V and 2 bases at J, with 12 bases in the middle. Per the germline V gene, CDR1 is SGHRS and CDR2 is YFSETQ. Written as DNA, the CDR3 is TGCGCCAGCAGCTCCTCCGACACAGCTGGGGCCAACGTCCTGACTTTC. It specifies CASSSSDTAGANVLTF.

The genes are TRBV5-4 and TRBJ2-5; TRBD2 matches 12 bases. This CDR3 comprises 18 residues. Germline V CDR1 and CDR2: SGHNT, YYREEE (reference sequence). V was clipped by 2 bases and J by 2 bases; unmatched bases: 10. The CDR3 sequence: CASSFPGTSGSGQETQYF. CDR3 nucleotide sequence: TGTGCCAGCAGCTTTCCCGGGACTAGCGGGTCCGGTCAAGAGACCCAGTACTTC.

DNA of the CDR3: TGTGCCTGGAGTAACAGGATTCTATCCTACAATGAGCAGTTCTTC. Translated, it gives CAWSNRILSYNEQFF. This sequence joins TRBV30 and TRBJ2-1; D is possibly TRBD1 (5 bases). Trimming removed 2 bases at V and 1 base at J, with 12 bases between. This CDR3 region has 15 residues. The V gene's germline CDR1 is GTSNPN and CDR2 SVGIG (reference sequence).

The DNA for the CDR3 is TGTGCCAGTAGTATAGTAGCGGGGGTACGTGGGAATGAGCAGTTCTTC. It specifies CASSIVAGVRGNEQFF. The chain carries TRBV19 and TRBJ2-1; 9 bases fit TRBD2. CDR1 is LNHDA, CDR2 SQIVND, per germline (reference sequence). CDR3 length: 16 residues. V shed 1 base and J 7 bases; nucleotides not matched to a gene: 8.

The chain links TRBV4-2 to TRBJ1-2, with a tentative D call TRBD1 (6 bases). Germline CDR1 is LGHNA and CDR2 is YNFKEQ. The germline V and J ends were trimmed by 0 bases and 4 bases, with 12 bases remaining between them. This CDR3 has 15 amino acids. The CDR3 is CASSQDGRGAYGYTF. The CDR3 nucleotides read TGTGCCAGCAGCCAAGACGGGCGGGGGGCCTATGGCTACACCTTC.

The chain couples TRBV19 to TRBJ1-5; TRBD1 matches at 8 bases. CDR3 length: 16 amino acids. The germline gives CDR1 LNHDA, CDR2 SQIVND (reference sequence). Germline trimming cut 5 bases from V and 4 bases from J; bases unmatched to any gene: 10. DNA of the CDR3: TGTGCCAGTAGTGCTTTAGGACAGGGCCGTAATCAGCCCCAGCATTTT. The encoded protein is CASSALGQGRNQPQHF.

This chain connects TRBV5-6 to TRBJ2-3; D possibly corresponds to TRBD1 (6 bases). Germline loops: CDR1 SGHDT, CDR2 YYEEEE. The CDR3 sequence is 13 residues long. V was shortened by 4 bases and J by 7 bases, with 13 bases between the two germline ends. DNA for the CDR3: TGTGCCAGCAGCCAGGGGTTGCCTAATACGCAGTATTTT. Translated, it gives CASSQGLPNTQYF.

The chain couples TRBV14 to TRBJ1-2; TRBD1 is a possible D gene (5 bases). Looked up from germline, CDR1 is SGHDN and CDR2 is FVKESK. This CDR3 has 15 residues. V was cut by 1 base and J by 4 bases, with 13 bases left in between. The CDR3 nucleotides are TGTGCCAGCAGCCAAGGGAACAGGCCCCCCTATGGCTACACCTTC. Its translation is CASSQGNRPPYGYTF.

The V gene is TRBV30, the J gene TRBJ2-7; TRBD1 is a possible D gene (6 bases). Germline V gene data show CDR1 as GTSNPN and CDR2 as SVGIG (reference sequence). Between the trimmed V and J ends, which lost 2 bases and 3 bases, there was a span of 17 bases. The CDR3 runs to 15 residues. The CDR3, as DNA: TGTGCCTGGAGTCCCGGGACACCCCCCTACTACGAGCAGTACTTC. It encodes CAWSPGTPPYYEQYF.

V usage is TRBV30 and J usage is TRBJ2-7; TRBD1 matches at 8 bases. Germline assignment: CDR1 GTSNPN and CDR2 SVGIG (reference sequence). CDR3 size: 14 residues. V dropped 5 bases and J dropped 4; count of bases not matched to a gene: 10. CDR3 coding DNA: TGTGCCTGGGCATCCGGGACAGGTTTTTACGAGCAGTACTTC. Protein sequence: CAWASGTGFYEQYF.

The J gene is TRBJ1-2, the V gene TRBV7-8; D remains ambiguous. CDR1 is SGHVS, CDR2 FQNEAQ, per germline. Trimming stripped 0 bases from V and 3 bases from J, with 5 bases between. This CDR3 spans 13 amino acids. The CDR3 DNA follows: TGTGCCAGCAGCTTAGCTCCCGACTATGGCTACACCTTC. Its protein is CASSLAPDYGYTF.